This TCR beta chain was found in a study of sequential checkpoint blockade in melanoma. As for the study in general: First-line arms were nivolumab then ipilimumab, or the reverse, randomized 1:1. Both treatment sequences were followed by maintenance nivolumab.

Repertoires were generated with immunoSEQ multiplex PCR, while TCRdb's copy carries only in-frame clones and drops some. The profile shows some 14,000 clones, over 50% of them singletons. The CDR3 runs 16 residues. Germline CDR1 and CDR2: MDHEN and SYDVKM. The ends were cut back, 8 bases at V and 4 bases at J, with 24 bases in the middle. Noted treatment: randomized to nivolumab then ipilimumab (arm A) or the reverse (arm B). DNA-damaging chemotherapy had not been given to any patient beforehand. PBMC sorting kept live CD3+CD8+ cells without CD19 or CD56. The input for sequencing was CD8+ T cells sorted from blood (inferred from file names), taken from a patient given nivolumab and ipilimumab in sequence. The origin of this receptor is a human donor with melanoma. The rearrangement uses TRBV28 and TRBJ2-7; D remains ambiguous. CDR3 coding DNA: TGTGCCAGCTGTTCCCGCCCTCTCCCCGTCGGGTACGAGCAGTACTTC. This sequence encodes CASCSRPLPVGYEQYF. The variable domain in full, completed from reference TRBV28 and TRBJ2-7, reads DVKVTQSSRYLVKRTGEKVFLECVQDMDHENMFWYRQDPGLGLRLIYFSYDVKMKEKGDIPEGYSVSREKKERFSLILESASTNQTSMYLCASCSRPLPVGYEQYFGPGTRLTVT.